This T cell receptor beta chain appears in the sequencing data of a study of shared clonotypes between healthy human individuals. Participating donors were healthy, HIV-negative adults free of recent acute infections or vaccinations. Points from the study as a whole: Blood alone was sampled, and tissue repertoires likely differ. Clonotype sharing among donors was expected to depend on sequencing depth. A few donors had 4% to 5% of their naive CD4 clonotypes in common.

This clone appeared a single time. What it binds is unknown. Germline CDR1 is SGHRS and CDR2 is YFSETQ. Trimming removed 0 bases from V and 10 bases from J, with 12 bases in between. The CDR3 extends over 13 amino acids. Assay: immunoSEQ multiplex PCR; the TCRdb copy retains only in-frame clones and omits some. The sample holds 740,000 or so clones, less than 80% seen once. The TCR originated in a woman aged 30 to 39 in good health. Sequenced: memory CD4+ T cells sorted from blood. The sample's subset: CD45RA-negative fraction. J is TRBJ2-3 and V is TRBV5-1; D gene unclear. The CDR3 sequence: CASSLAGQAPQYF. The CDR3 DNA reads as TGCGCCAGCAGCTTGGCCGGTCAAGCTCCGCAGTATTTT.